The 17 T cell receptor beta chains below were found in one sample sequenced in a study of T-cell reconstitution after alpha-beta-depleted transplantation in children listed by TCRdb under 2016. Explained via the paper, the treatment or condition label denotes: allogeneic hematopoietic cell transplantation with graft depleted of TCRalphabeta T cells and CD19 B cells. Library preparation employed PCR. Data came from an Illumina HiSeq 2500. TCR libraries were prepared with molecular barcoding, using unique molecular identifiers to normalize TCRbeta repertoire quantification. TCRdb cleaned the public reads at Q25 with fastp, built clones with MiXCR and kept in-frame beta chains. Each CDR3 protein appears once, grouped with its most common genes and DNA. In all, the sample holds hundreds of thousands of distinct CDR3 sequences, and around 16% of those were seen once. The top ten clonotypes cover 25% to 35% of the sample.

Sequenced material: PBMCs, mostly from graft donor cells, taken 360 days after TCRalphabeta/CD19-depleted stem cell transplant. Receptors originate from a boy under three years old who had a stem cell transplant for Wiskott-Aldrich syndrome, so the T cells may come from the graft donor.

This clonotype came up a few times. This chain links TRBV7-9 with TRBJ2-2; 7 nucleotides match TRBD1. The CDR3 sequence is 17 residues long. V was pared by 6 bases and J by 4 bases, with 14 bases of the junction left unmatched. Looked up from germline, CDR1 is SEHNR and CDR2 is FQNEAQ (reference sequence). The CDR3 DNA follows: TGTGCCAGCAGGGAAAGGGCTCGGGACAGTGGCACCGGGGAGCTGTTTTTT. It yields the protein CASRERARDSGTGELFF.

The V call is TRBV5-5, the J call TRBJ2-2, with 8 nucleotides matching TRBD1. Germline V lookup: CDR1 SGHKS, CDR2 YYEKEE (reference sequence). CDR3 length equals 16 residues. J lost 6 bases, V lost 3 bases, and 10 bases had no gene match. CDR3 sequence reads: CASSYPGQASAGELFF. CDR3 coding DNA: TGTGCCAGCAGCTATCCGGGACAGGCCAGCGCCGGGGAGCTGTTTTTT. The full variable domain, its missing parts supplied by reference TRBV5-5 and TRBJ2-2, is DAGVTQSPTHLIKTRGQQVTLRCSPISGHKSVSWYQQVLGQGPQFIFQYYEKEERGRGNFPDRFSARQFPNYSSELNVNALLLGDSALYLCASSYPGQASAGELFFGEGSRLTVL.

The rearrangement joins TRBV11-2 to TRBJ2-7; D unclear. Trimming stripped 0 bases from V and 4 bases from J, with 10 bases between. CDR3 length equals 14 residues. Germline V CDR1 and CDR2: SGHAT, FQNNGV. The CDR3 DNA reads as TGTGCCAGCAGCTTAGATAGTCAGTTTTACGAGCAGTACTTC. Translating gives CASSLDSQFYEQYF.

This rearrangement joins TRBV7-9 to TRBJ2-2; D call uncertain. Between the trimmed V and J ends, which lost 3 bases and 5 bases, there was a span of 16 bases. This CDR3 comprises 16 residues. CDR1 SEHNR and CDR2 FQNEAQ come from the germline V gene (reference sequence). The CDR3 loop reads CASSFYMTVKTGELFF. CDR3 in DNA: TGTGCCAGCAGCTTTTATATGACGGTTAAAACCGGGGAGCTGTTTTTT.

The chain links TRBV2 to TRBJ2-1, with 12 bases matching TRBD2. This CDR3 region has 15 residues. Germline values: CDR1 SNHLY, CDR2 FYNNEI. V dropped 7 bases and J dropped 4; count of bases not matched to a gene: 5. The chain's CDR3 is CASKQLAGGYNEQFF. In nucleotides, the CDR3 is TGTGCCAGCAAGCAACTAGCGGGGGGATACAATGAGCAGTTCTTC. The entire variable domain, with the rest obtained from reference TRBV2 and TRBJ2-1, is as follows: EPEVTQTPSHQVTQMGQEVILRCVPISNHLYFYWYRQILGQKVEFLVSFYNNEISEKSEIFDDQFSVERPDGSNFTLKIRSTKLEDSAMYFCASKQLAGGYNEQFFGPGTRLTVL.

J is TRBJ2-2 and V is TRBV10-3; D is possibly TRBD2 (7 bases). V gave up 10 bases and J gave up 7 bases, with 19 bases separating them. This CDR3 is 14 amino acids long. Germline-derived CDR1 and CDR2 are ENHRY and SYGVKD. CDR3 nucleotide sequence: TGTGCCACCCTTAGGGGGGGCGCGTTCGGGGAGCTGTTTTTT. This gives the protein CATLRGGAFGELFF.

The chain joins TRBV6-1 to TRBJ1-5, with 7 bases that match TRBD1. Germline V gene sequence: CDR1 MNHNS, CDR2 SASEGT. The junction had 10 bases not matched to a gene; V was cut back by 7 bases and J by 4 bases. The CDR3 spans 15 residues. CDR3 region: CASTRGLTGNQPQHF. The CDR3 bases are TGTGCCAGCACCCGAGGCTTGACAGGGAATCAGCCCCAGCATTTT.

The V call is TRBV2, the J call TRBJ2-7, with D uncertain. CDR1 and CDR2 (germline): SNHLY, FYNNEI. This CDR3 is 13 amino acids long. Trimming cost V 4 bases and J 4 bases, with 11 bases left between them. This CDR3 reads CASSAGFGYEQYF. The CDR3 DNA reads TGTGCCAGCAGTGCGGGCTTTGGGTACGAGCAGTACTTC.

The V and J genes are TRBV4-2 and TRBJ1-1, with D possibly matching TRBD1 (5 bases). Trimming removed 0 bases at V and 11 bases at J, with 10 bases between. Germline V gene data show CDR1 as LGHNA and CDR2 as YNFKEQ. The CDR3 totals 12 residues. The CDR3 reads CASSQDGGRAFF. CDR3 sequence (DNA): TGTGCCAGCAGCCAAGATGGGGGGAGGGCTTTCTTT.

V is TRBV20-1 and J is TRBJ2-7, with 7 bases lining up with TRBD2. The germline gives CDR1 DFQATT, CDR2 SNEGSKA (reference sequence). V trimming: 6 bases; J trimming: 1 base; junction bases outside the gene matches: 3. The CDR3 is 12 residues long. The CDR3 loop is CSAERGSYEQYF. The CDR3 nucleotides are TGCAGTGCCGAGCGGGGATCCTACGAGCAGTACTTC.

This clonotype was found a few times. The chain uses TRBV9 and TRBJ2-2; D ambiguous. Germline CDR1 SGDLS, CDR2 YYNGEE. Between the trimmed V and J ends, which lost 1 base and 7 bases, there was a span of 5 bases. The CDR3 is made up of 12 amino acids. In DNA, the CDR3 is TGTGCCAGCAGCGTACTGAACGGGGAGCTGTTTTTT. The encoded protein is CASSVLNGELFF.

This clonotype was counted between two and nine times. CDR3 in amino acids: CASSIGQGLSGELFF. The CDR3 region has the DNA TGCGCCAGCAGCATCGGACAGGGATTATCCGGGGAGCTGTTTTTT. This chain links TRBV5-1 with TRBJ2-2, with 8 bases identical to TRBD1. Germline V gives CDR1 SGHRS, CDR2 YFSETQ. CDR3 length equals 15 residues. V lost 4 bases to trimming and J lost 6 bases; unmatched junction nucleotides: 8.

J is TRBJ2-7 and V is TRBV11-2; tentatively, D is TRBD1 (5 bases). Germline CDR1 reads SGHAT; CDR2 reads FQNNGV. Between the trimmed V and J ends, which lost 1 base and 0 bases, there was a span of 13 bases. This CDR3 is 16 amino acids long. The chain's CDR3 is CASSLGRGGSSYEQYF. CDR3 DNA: TGTGCCAGCAGCTTAGGAAGGGGTGGTAGCTCCTACGAGCAGTACTTC.

This clonotype was recorded a few times. The chain joins TRBV20-1 to TRBJ2-5; D uncertain. With 6 bases removed from V and 3 bases from J, the gap between germline ends came to 11 bases. The CDR3 loop spans 12 amino acids. The germline CDR1 and CDR2 sequences are DFQATT and SNEGSKA (reference sequence). In DNA form, the CDR3 reads TGCAGTGCCGCGACCTTTAAAGAGACCCAGTACTTC. Translating it yields CSAATFKETQYF.

CDR3 bases: TGTGCCAGCAGTGACTCGCAGGGGGCAGATACGCAGTATTTT. It translates to CASSDSQGADTQYF. This rearrangement joins TRBV6-4 to TRBJ2-3; TRBD1 matches 7 bases. Trimming cost V 0 bases and J 4 bases; bases outside gene matches: 1. Germline V gives CDR1 MRHNA, CDR2 SNTAGT. The CDR3 is 14 residues long.

The chain combines TRBV2 with TRBJ2-7; TRBD2 matches at 11 bases. V was clipped by 3 bases and J by 3 bases; unmatched bases: 13. The CDR3 contains 18 residues. Germline CDR1 SNHLY, CDR2 FYNNEI. The DNA for the CDR3 is TGTGCCAGCAGTGAGGTTTTAGCGGGAGGGCCGCTCGACTACGAGCAGTACTTC. It codes for CASSEVLAGGPLDYEQYF.

A few counts support this clonotype. The gene calls are TRBV10-3 and TRBJ2-1; perhaps TRBD1 as D (8 bases). Trimming pared 6 bases from V and 4 bases from J, leaving 16 bases between. The germline V gene encodes CDR1 ENHRY and CDR2 SYGVKD. This CDR3 spans 15 amino acids. CDR3 loop: CAISGGQGGYNEQFF. Written as DNA, the CDR3 is TGTGCCATCAGCGGTGGACAGGGAGGGTACAATGAGCAGTTCTTC.